The 26 T cell receptor beta chains reported below all come from one sample, sequenced in a study of shared clonotypes between healthy human individuals. The naive CD8 subset, CD45RO-negative cells positively selected for CCR7, excluded terminally differentiated effector memory CD45RA+ cells. Sequencing was performed with immunoSEQ multiplex PCR; in TCRdb, only in-frame clones are kept and a portion is missing. The sample carries around 2,000,000 clones, about 95% recorded once. Sequencing used naive CD8+ T cells sorted from blood. The origin of the receptors is a man between 18 and 29 years old in good health.

This clone was detected only once. The chain combines TRBV4-1 with TRBJ2-2, with 10 positions matching TRBD2. Germline V lookup: CDR1 MGHRA, CDR2 YSYEKL. This CDR3 is built from 17 residues. Trimming at V came to 0 bases and at J to 6 bases, leaving 7 bases not matched to a gene. In DNA form, the CDR3 reads TGCGCCAGCAGCCAAGATCCCCCGGGACTAGCGTCCGGGGAGCTGTTTTTT. This encodes CASSQDPPGLASGELFF.

The chain joins TRBV2 to TRBJ2-5; 7 positions agree with TRBD2. After removal of 2 bases from V and 0 bases from J, the junction contained 6 bases not matched to a gene. Germline V CDR1 and CDR2: SNHLY, FYNNEI. CDR3 length equals 16 residues. In DNA, the CDR3 is TGTGCCAGCAGTGAATGGCTAGCGGAGAACCAAGAGACCCAGTACTTC. As protein: CASSEWLAENQETQYF. The entire variable domain, with the rest obtained from reference TRBV2 and TRBJ2-5, is as follows: EPEVTQTPSHQVTQMGQEVILRCVPISNHLYFYWYRQILGQKVEFLVSFYNNEISEKSEIFDDQFSVERPDGSNFTLKIRSTKLEDSAMYFCASSEWLAENQETQYFGPGTRLLVL.

J is TRBJ2-7 and V is TRBV28, with 7 bases that match TRBD2. The ends lost 2 bases at V and 6 bases at J; junction bases unmatched: 10. Germline V gene sequence: CDR1 MDHEN, CDR2 SYDVKM. The CDR3 is 15 amino acids. As DNA, the CDR3 is TGTGCCAGCAGTTTACGGGGGGACGCTGCCCGCGAGCAGTACTTC. It codes for CASSLRGDAAREQYF.

This clone was seen only once. J is TRBJ1-1 and V is TRBV5-1; 11 positions agree with TRBD1. V was pared by 4 bases and J by 0 bases, with 8 bases of the junction left unmatched. In germline, CDR1 is SGHRS, CDR2 YFSETQ. The CDR3 extends over 17 amino acids. The DNA of the CDR3 is TGCGCCAGCAGCCCGTGGACAGGGGGCTTAATGAACACTGAAGCTTTCTTT. It specifies CASSPWTGGLMNTEAFF.

This clone was observed once. The V call is TRBV4-1, the J call TRBJ2-2; D unclear. Between the trimmed V and J ends, which lost 0 bases and 4 bases, there was a span of 12 bases. This CDR3 has 16 residues. Germline V gives CDR1 MGHRA, CDR2 YSYEKL. The CDR3 loop reads CASSQDWQKPTGELFF. CDR3 DNA: TGCGCCAGCAGCCAAGATTGGCAGAAACCCACCGGGGAGCTGTTTTTT.

This chain joins TRBV19 and TRBJ2-3; tentative D call: TRBD2 (5 bases). From germline, CDR1 is LNHDA and CDR2 SQIVND (reference sequence). This CDR3 is 16 amino acids long. V lost 5 bases and J 1 base, leaving 16 bases between the germline ends. The CDR3 DNA is TGTGCCAGTAGTGCGCTTGGGAGTTACGGCACAGATACGCAGTATTTT. Its protein product is CASSALGSYGTDTQYF.

This clone was seen once. The J gene is TRBJ2-7, the V gene TRBV2, with no clear D. The CDR3 runs to 13 residues. Per the germline V gene, CDR1 is SNHLY and CDR2 is FYNNEI. V gave up 3 bases and J gave up 0 bases, with 6 bases separating them. CDR3 sequence (DNA): TGTGCCAGCAGTGACAGGTTCTCCTACGAGCAGTACTTC. Protein sequence: CASSDRFSYEQYF. Based on the CDR3 plus reference TRBV2 and TRBJ2-7, the full variable domain is EPEVTQTPSHQVTQMGQEVILRCVPISNHLYFYWYRQILGQKVEFLVSFYNNEISEKSEIFDDQFSVERPDGSNFTLKIRSTKLEDSAMYFCASSDRFSYEQYFGPGTRLTVT.

This chain connects TRBV30 to TRBJ2-1; 9 bases agree with TRBD2. The germline gives CDR1 GTSNPN, CDR2 SVGIG (reference sequence). The CDR3 covers 15 residues. V gave up 0 bases and J gave up 4 bases; unmatched junction bases: 4. CDR3 nucleotide sequence: TGTGCCTGGAGTGTACGGACTAGCGTATACAATGAGCAGTTCTTC. Translating gives CAWSVRTSVYNEQFF. Drawing the rest from reference TRBV30 and TRBJ2-1, the complete variable domain is SQTIHQWPATLVQPVGSPLSLECTVEGTSNPNLYWYRQAAGRGLQLLFYSVGIGQISSEVPQNLSASRPQDRQFILSSKKLLLSDSGFYLCAWSVRTSVYNEQFFGPGTRLTVL.

The V and J genes are TRBV27 and TRBJ2-2; 7 bases agree with TRBD1. Losses at the gene ends were 5 bases for V and 3 bases for J; bases not matched to a gene: 9. CDR1 is MNHEY and CDR2 is SMNVEV in the germline V gene (reference sequence). This CDR3 is 16 amino acids long. CDR3: CASSDLETGYTGELFF. In DNA, the CDR3 is TGTGCCAGCAGTGACCTCGAGACAGGGTACACCGGGGAGCTGTTTTTT.

DNA of the CDR3: TGTGCCAGCATCGACAGGGATAACACCGGGGAGCTGTTTTTT. This sequence encodes CASIDRDNTGELFF. This chain connects TRBV2 to TRBJ2-2; 7 bases are a match to TRBD1. The CDR3 is made up of 14 amino acids. From germline, CDR1 is SNHLY and CDR2 FYNNEI. V lost 7 bases to trimming and J lost 2 bases; unmatched junction nucleotides: 4.

The CDR3 sequence is CASSLPGEASYEQYF. CDR3 nucleotide sequence: TGTGCCAGCAGCCTACCCGGGGAAGCTTCCTACGAGCAGTACTTC. V usage is TRBV11-2 and J usage is TRBJ2-7; a weak D match, TRBD2 (5 bases). The CDR3 is made up of 15 amino acids. V lost 5 bases to trimming and J lost 1 base, with 15 bases between them. Germline V gives CDR1 SGHAT, CDR2 FQNNGV.

This sequence joins TRBV4-1 and TRBJ2-3, with 11 bases fitting TRBD2. V was clipped by 5 bases and J by 2 bases; unmatched bases: 6. The CDR3 consists of 16 residues. Germline V gene lookup returns CDR1 MGHRA and CDR2 YSYEKL. CDR3 in amino acids: CASSEVAGGTTDTQYF. The DNA for the CDR3 is TGCGCCAGCAGCGAGGTAGCGGGGGGGACCACAGATACGCAGTATTTT.

In this sample, this clone turned up once. This chain joins TRBV6-5 and TRBJ1-5; no clear D. The CDR3 spans 12 residues. The germline V and J ends were trimmed by 8 bases and 6 bases, with 11 bases remaining between them. Germline V lookup: CDR1 MNHEY, CDR2 SVGAGI. CDR3 sequence: CASGDVGQPQHF. The DNA of the CDR3 is TGTGCCAGCGGTGACGTTGGTCAGCCCCAGCATTTT.

The CDR3: CASSIGDLTYEQYF. The CDR3 DNA reads TGTGCCAGTAGTATCGGGGATTTAACCTACGAGCAGTACTTC. The chain couples TRBV19 to TRBJ2-7, with D possibly TRBD2 on 5 matching bases. There are 14 residues in the CDR3. Deletions cut 3 bases from V and 2 bases from J, with 11 bases between. The V gene's germline CDR1 is LNHDA and CDR2 SQIVND (reference sequence).

The V gene is TRBV9, the J gene TRBJ1-1, with D possibly TRBD1 on 6 matching bases. The CDR3 runs 13 residues. Trimming shortened V by 0 bases and J by 6 bases, and 9 bases separated the two germline ends. Germline V gene data show CDR1 as SGDLS and CDR2 as YYNGEE. For the CDR3, the DNA is TGTGCCAGCAGCGTAGCGGAGGGGGCTGAAGCTTTCTTT. It translates to CASSVAEGAEAFF.

This chain joins TRBV14 and TRBJ2-1, with D perhaps TRBD2 (6 bases). Germline V gene lookup returns CDR1 SGHDN and CDR2 FVKESK. The CDR3 totals 16 residues. V was shortened by 3 bases and J by 1 base, with 13 bases between the two germline ends. The CDR3, as DNA: TGTGCCAGCAGCCAGTCTCACGCGGGGTCCTACAATGAGCAGTTCTTC. It codes for CASSQSHAGSYNEQFF.

V and J are TRBV5-6 and TRBJ2-3; 10 nucleotides line up with TRBD2. The CDR3 consists of 15 residues. The V and J ends lost 2 bases and 4 bases, in that order; junction bases with no gene match: 4. Germline V gives CDR1 SGHDT, CDR2 YYEEEE. CDR3 bases: TGTGCCAGCAGCTTCCTAGCGGGAGTCGCAGATACGCAGTATTTT. This codes for CASSFLAGVADTQYF.

This clone was counted a single time. The J gene is TRBJ2-7, the V gene TRBV10-3; D not resolved. Trimming removed 0 bases from V and 0 bases from J, with 12 bases in between. The germline V gene encodes CDR1 ENHRY and CDR2 SYGVKD. CDR3 length equals 16 residues. Here the CDR3 reads CAISESSDINSYEQYF. The DNA of the CDR3 is TGTGCCATCAGTGAGTCTTCTGACATAAACTCCTACGAGCAGTACTTC.

The genes are TRBV13 and TRBJ1-5; D is ambiguous. CDR3 length: 13 residues. CDR1 PRHDT and CDR2 FYEKMQ come from the germline V gene (reference sequence). Trimming removed 5 bases from V and 4 bases from J, with 9 bases in between. The DNA of the CDR3 is TGTGCCAGCAGCCCAGGCCAGAATCAGCCCCAGCATTTT. Translation gives CASSPGQNQPQHF.

V is TRBV7-9 and J is TRBJ2-2; D uncertain. Trimming stripped 5 bases from V and 4 bases from J, with 5 bases between. The germline CDR1 and CDR2 sequences are SEHNR and FQNEAQ (reference sequence). CDR3 length equals 12 residues. The CDR3 protein is CASSRATGELFF. CDR3 coding DNA: TGTGCCAGCAGCCGGGCCACCGGGGAGCTGTTTTTT. Using reference TRBV7-9 and TRBJ2-2 for the parts outside the CDR3, the full variable domain is DTGVSQNPRHKITKRGQNVTFRCDPISEHNRLYWYRQTLGQGPEFLTYFQNEAQLEKSRLLSDRFSAERPKGSFSTLEIQRTEQGDSAMYLCASSRATGELFFGEGSRLTVL.

The V and J genes are TRBV28 and TRBJ2-1, with TRBD1 identical over 9 bases. The length of the CDR3 is 15 residues. Germline values: CDR1 MDHEN, CDR2 SYDVKM. Trimming took 3 bases from V and 4 from J; bases not matched to a gene: 4. The CDR3, as DNA: TGTGCCAGCAGTTTTGGACAGGGGACATACAATGAGCAGTTCTTC. Protein: CASSFGQGTYNEQFF.

V and J are TRBV27 and TRBJ2-7, with D hard to call. The CDR3 length is 11 residues. CDR1 and CDR2 from the germline V gene are MNHEY and SMNVEV (reference sequence). With 4 bases removed from V and 3 bases from J, the gap between germline ends came to 4 bases. The CDR3 sequence is CASSSYYEQYF. CDR3 coding DNA: TGTGCCAGCAGTTCATACTACGAGCAGTACTTC.

This clone was detected once. The gene calls are TRBV5-4 and TRBJ2-3, with a tentative D call TRBD2 (5 bases). The V gene lost 4 bases and the J gene lost 0 bases, with 15 bases spanning the gap. Germline CDR1 and CDR2: SGHNT and YYREEE (reference sequence). CDR3 length: 16 residues. CDR3 region: CASSPVLVPSTDTQYF. DNA for the CDR3: TGTGCCAGCAGCCCCGTACTAGTACCCAGCACAGATACGCAGTATTTT.

The chain carries TRBV5-1 and TRBJ1-4; 8 nucleotides match TRBD1. The germline CDR1 and CDR2 sequences are SGHRS and YFSETQ. The ends lost 4 bases at V and 7 bases at J; junction bases unmatched: 9. This CDR3 is 15 amino acids long. For the CDR3, the DNA is TGCGCCAGCAGCCTCGGACAGGGATTGGGTGAAAAACTGTTTTTT. Translation: CASSLGQGLGEKLFF.

The CDR3: CASAGVAGANVLTF. The CDR3 DNA reads as TGTGCCAGCGCAGGGGTCGCTGGGGCCAACGTCCTGACTTTC. The chain links TRBV27 to TRBJ2-6, with a possible D match to TRBD1 (6 bases). The V end was cut by 8 bases, the J end by 2 bases, with 10 bases between. The length of the CDR3 is 14 residues. Germline-derived CDR1 and CDR2 are MNHEY and SMNVEV (reference sequence).

The V call is TRBV29-1, the J call TRBJ1-2; 9 bases match TRBD1. J gave up 7 bases and V 7 bases, and 7 bases lay outside the gene matches. This CDR3 is built from 12 residues. The germline CDR1 and CDR2 sequences are SQVTM and ANQGSEA. The CDR3 reads CSGTGQGGGYTF. In DNA, the CDR3 is TGCAGCGGGACGGGACAGGGAGGTGGCTACACCTTC. The full variable domain, completed using reference TRBV29-1 and TRBJ1-2, is SAVISQKPSRDICQRGTSLTIQCQVDSQVTMMFWYRQQPGQSLTLIATANQGSEATYESGFVIDKFPISRPNLTFSTLTVSNMSPEDSSIYLCSGTGQGGGYTFGSGTRLTVV.